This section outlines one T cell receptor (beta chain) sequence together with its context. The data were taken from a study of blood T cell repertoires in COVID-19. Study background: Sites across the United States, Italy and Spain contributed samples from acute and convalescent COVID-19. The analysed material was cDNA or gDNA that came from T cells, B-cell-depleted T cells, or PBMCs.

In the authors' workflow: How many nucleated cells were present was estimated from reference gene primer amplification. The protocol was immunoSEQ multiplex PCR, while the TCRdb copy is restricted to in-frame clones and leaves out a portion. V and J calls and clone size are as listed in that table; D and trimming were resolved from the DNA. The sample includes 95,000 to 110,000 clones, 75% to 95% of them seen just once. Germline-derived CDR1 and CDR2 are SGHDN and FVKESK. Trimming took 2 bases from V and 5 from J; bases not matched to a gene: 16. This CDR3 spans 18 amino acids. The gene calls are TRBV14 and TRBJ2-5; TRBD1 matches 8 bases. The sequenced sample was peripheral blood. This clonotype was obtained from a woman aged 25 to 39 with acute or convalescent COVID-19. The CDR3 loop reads CASSQFPGQAMRLETQYF. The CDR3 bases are TGTGCCAGCAGCCAATTCCCGGGACAGGCCATGAGGTTGGAGACCCAGTACTTC. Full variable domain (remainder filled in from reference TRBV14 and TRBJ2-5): EAGVTQFPSHSVIEKGQTVTLRCDPISGHDNLYWYRRVMGKEIKFLLHFVKESKQDESGMPNNRFLAERTGGTYSTLKVQPAELEDSGVYFCASSQFPGQAMRLETQYFGPGTRLLVL.